What follows are 31 T cell receptor beta chains derived from one specimen sequenced in a study of blood T cell repertoires in COVID-19 (dated by TCRdb to 2018 to 2020). The library was made by the immunoSEQ multiplex PCR assay. TCRdb's version of the immuneACCESS table is confined to in-frame rearrangements and falls short of the full clone set. An unresolved V gene accounts for under half of the shortfall where checked; the remainder is of unknown origin. For this sample there are some 52,000 clones; approximately 84% appear just once. The ten top clones hold about 16% of the sample. The specimen sequenced was peripheral blood. The receptors originated from a human donor with active COVID-19. The donor label of this sample is uncertain.

V usage is TRBV20-1 and J usage is TRBJ1-2; D may be TRBD1 (5 bases). Germline CDR1 is DFQATT and CDR2 is SNEGSKA (reference sequence). The CDR3 is made up of 11 amino acids. CDR3: CSISGYYGYTF. CDR3 DNA: TGCAGCATATCAGGGTACTATGGCTACACCTTC.

The chain couples TRBV7-9 to TRBJ1-3; tentatively, D is TRBD1 (5 bases). There are 16 residues in the CDR3. Trimming shortened V by 7 bases and J by 8 bases, and 24 bases separated the two germline ends. CDR1 SEHNR and CDR2 FQNEAQ come from the germline V gene (reference sequence). The chain's CDR3 is CASTLQTLGARDTIYF. The CDR3 DNA reads as TGTGCCAGCACTCTCCAGACTCTTGGGGCCCGGGACACCATATATTTT.

The chain joins TRBV5-4 to TRBJ2-3; 12 nucleotides line up with TRBD2. J gave up 0 bases and V 5 bases, and 10 bases lay outside the gene matches. The CDR3 consists of 18 residues. Germline assignment: CDR1 SGHNT and CDR2 YYREEE (reference sequence). The CDR3 sequence is CASRELSLAGGSTDTQYF. The CDR3 DNA reads as TGTGCCAGCAGAGAACTATCCCTAGCGGGGGGGAGCACAGATACGCAGTATTTT.

This clone was seen a handful of times. The chain employs TRBV15 and TRBJ2-5; weak D call: TRBD1 (5 bases). The V and J ends lost 1 base and 2 bases respectively, with 11 bases between them. The CDR3 runs 15 residues. The V gene's germline CDR1 is LNHNV and CDR2 YYDKDF (reference sequence). The CDR3 DNA reads as TGTGCCACCAGCAGAGGCCGGACATCTCAAGAGACCCAGTACTTC. It translates to CATSRGRTSQETQYF.

The chain is built from TRBV5-6 and TRBJ2-3; no firm D call. The germline V and J ends were trimmed by 6 bases and 4 bases, with 12 bases remaining between them. This CDR3 is 13 amino acids long. Germline CDR1 and CDR2: SGHDT and YYEEEE. The CDR3 DNA sequence: TGTGCCAGCACCCGTTCGTCCCCAGATACGCAGTATTTT. It is translated as CASTRSSPDTQYF. Looking up the rest from reference TRBV5-6 and TRBJ2-3 gives the full variable domain: DAGVTQSPTHLIKTRGQQVTLRCSPKSGHDTVSWYQQALGQGPQFIFQYYEEEERQRGNFPDRFSGHQFPNYSSELNVNALLLGDSALYLCASTRSSPDTQYFGPGTRLTVL.

The rearrangement joins TRBV13 to TRBJ2-5; 14 bases match TRBD2. CDR3 size: 16 residues. V trimming: 5 bases; J trimming: 2 bases; junction bases outside the gene matches: 4. Germline V gives CDR1 PRHDT, CDR2 FYEKMQ (reference sequence). The CDR3 coding sequence is TGTGCCAGCAGCCCCCGGACTAGCGGGGGGCAAGAGACCCAGTACTTC. Translation gives CASSPRTSGGQETQYF. Full variable domain (remainder filled in from reference TRBV13 and TRBJ2-5): AAGVIQSPRHLIKEKRETATLKCYPIPRHDTVYWYQQGPGQDPQFLISFYEKMQSDKGSIPDRFSAQQFSDYHSELNMSSLELGDSALYFCASSPRTSGGQETQYFGPGTRLLVL.

J is TRBJ1-2 and V is TRBV24-1, with 9 bases lining up with TRBD1. V dropped 4 bases and J dropped 2; count of bases not matched to a gene: 4. Germline loops: CDR1 KGHDR, CDR2 SFDVKD. The CDR3 has 15 amino acids. The CDR3 region has the DNA TGTGCCACCAGTGACCCTGGGACAGGGAACTATGGCTACACCTTC. Its translation: CATSDPGTGNYGYTF.

The J gene is TRBJ1-2, the V gene TRBV11-2; the D gene is possibly TRBD1 (5 bases). The CDR3 sequence is 15 residues long. CDR1 is SGHAT and CDR2 is FQNNGV in the germline V gene. Trimming took off 2 bases at V and 4 bases at J, with 14 bases between the two ends. The CDR3: CASSLFGGESYGYTF. Here the CDR3 DNA reads TGTGCCAGCAGCTTATTCGGGGGGGAGAGCTATGGCTACACCTTC.

This chain connects TRBV4-3 to TRBJ1-6; D perhaps matches TRBD1 (6 bases). The germline V gene has CDR1 LGHNA and CDR2 YSLEER. This CDR3 contains 13 residues. Trimming pared 3 bases from V and 9 bases from J, leaving 9 bases between. The CDR3 nucleotides read TGCGCCAGCAGCCAGGACAGCGTTTCACCCCTCCACTTT. It is translated as CASSQDSVSPLHF.

The CDR3 DNA sequence: TGTGCCAGCTCACGTACTGACAGGGCCACCGGGGAGCTGTTTTTT. This encodes CASSRTDRATGELFF. This sequence joins TRBV18 and TRBJ2-2; 7 positions agree with TRBD1. The CDR3 is 15 residues long. The V gene's germline CDR1 is KGHSH and CDR2 LQKENI. The ends lost 4 bases at V and 4 bases at J; junction bases unmatched: 6. Together with reference TRBV18 and TRBJ2-2, the CDR3 gives the full variable domain: NAGVMQNPRHLVRRRGQEARLRCSPMKGHSHVYWYRQLPEEGLKFMVYLQKENIIDESGMPKERFSAEFPKEGPSILRIQQVVRGDSAAYFCASSRTDRATGELFFGEGSRLTVL.

The rearrangement links TRBV4-3 to TRBJ2-7; TRBD1 matches at 7 bases. The V segment lost 0 bases and the J segment 2 bases; nucleotides outside the gene matches: 7. The CDR3 covers 16 residues. Germline CDR1 LGHNA, CDR2 YSLEER. Here the CDR3 DNA reads TGCGCCAGCAGCCAAGACCCTAGACAGGGAACCTACGAGCAGTACTTC. Amino acids: CASSQDPRQGTYEQYF.

The chain carries TRBV7-3 and TRBJ2-3, with 10 bases matching TRBD2. The J segment lost 4 bases and the V segment lost 3 bases, leaving 13 bases of the junction unmatched. The CDR3 is made up of 18 amino acids. The germline V gene encodes CDR1 SGHTA and CDR2 FQGTGA. Here the CDR3 DNA reads TGTGCCAGCAGCTTTTTGGTTGCTAGCGGGGGAACTGCAGATACGCAGTATTTT. This encodes CASSFLVASGGTADTQYF.

V usage is TRBV4-1 and J usage is TRBJ2-1; D may be TRBD2 (5 bases). Germline lookup yields CDR1 MGHRA and CDR2 YSYEKL. This CDR3 spans 16 amino acids. V lost 1 base and J lost 1, with 11 bases in between. The CDR3 region has the DNA TGCGCCAGCAGCCAAGGGAGGTCGGGATCCTACAATGAGCAGTTCTTC. As protein: CASSQGRSGSYNEQFF.

This clone showed up just a few times. The V call is TRBV7-8, the J call TRBJ1-1; D call uncertain. Trimming shortened V by 5 bases and J by 5 bases, and 12 bases separated the two germline ends. Germline-derived CDR1 and CDR2 are SGHVS and FQNEAQ. The CDR3 sequence is 13 residues long. CDR3 loop: CASSLTGGTEAFF. The CDR3 nucleotides read TGTGCCAGCAGCCTAACGGGAGGGACTGAAGCTTTCTTT.

V and J are TRBV6-5 and TRBJ2-5; 8 nucleotides line up with TRBD2. V trimming: 2 bases; J trimming: 4 bases; junction bases outside the gene matches: 3. This CDR3 contains 14 residues. Germline CDR1 reads MNHEY; CDR2 reads SVGAGI. In DNA, the CDR3 is TGTGCCAGCAGTTACCCCCGGGGGGGAGAGACCCAGTACTTC. This encodes CASSYPRGGETQYF.

The chain links TRBV10-2 to TRBJ1-5; D remains ambiguous. The CDR3 runs to 15 residues. The V gene's germline CDR1 is WSHSY and CDR2 SAAADI. The V gene lost 2 bases and the J gene lost 0 bases, with 8 bases spanning the gap. This CDR3 is CASSEASVSNQPQHF. Here the CDR3 DNA reads TGCGCCAGCAGTGAGGCGTCGGTTAGCAATCAGCCCCAGCATTTT.

V usage is TRBV11-2 and J usage is TRBJ2-1; no clear D gene. The CDR3 contains 15 residues. In germline, CDR1 is SGHAT, CDR2 FQNNGV. The V end lost 6 bases, the J end lost 7 bases, and 19 bases lay between the germline ends. Here the CDR3 DNA reads TGTGCCAGCAGTCTCGGTCAGTTACGGCGGAATGAGCAGTTCTTC. This encodes CASSLGQLRRNEQFF.

J is TRBJ1-2 and V is TRBV19, with D possibly matching TRBD1 (5 bases). V lost 6 bases and J 4 bases, leaving 15 bases between the germline ends. The germline V gene has CDR1 LNHDA and CDR2 SQIVND (reference sequence). The CDR3 runs to 14 residues. The CDR3 DNA reads as TGTGCCAGTAGCGGTGCAGGGTCTGGCTATGGCTACACCTTC. Protein product: CASSGAGSGYGYTF.

This clone occurred a few times. This chain links TRBV7-2 with TRBJ2-2; 8 bases match TRBD1. The V segment lost 6 bases and the J segment 1 base; nucleotides outside the gene matches: 7. CDR1 and CDR2 (germline): SGHTA, FQGNSA. CDR3 length equals 16 residues. The CDR3 sequence: CASRPPGTGNTGELFF. DNA of the CDR3: TGTGCCAGCAGGCCCCCCGGGACAGGGAACACCGGGGAGCTGTTTTTT.

The chain employs TRBV18 and TRBJ1-3, with D possibly matching TRBD1 (6 bases). CDR1 and CDR2 from the germline V gene are KGHSH and LQKENI. With 3 bases removed from V and 4 bases from J, the gap between germline ends came to 19 bases. This CDR3 is 17 amino acids long. In DNA form, the CDR3 reads TGTGCCAGCTCACCTACAACACAGGGTAGGCGAGGAAACACCATATATTTT. It is translated as CASSPTTQGRRGNTIYF.

The genes are TRBV3-1 (or the pseudogene TRBV3-2) and TRBJ1-1; no clear D gene. The V gene's germline CDR1 is LGHDT and CDR2 YNNKEL (reference sequence). This CDR3 comprises 12 residues. Trimming stripped 4 bases from V and 5 bases from J, with 8 bases between. The DNA of the CDR3 is TGTGCCAGCAGCCTTGCTGCGACTGAAGCTTTCTTT. Translating it yields CASSLAATEAFF.

This clone was seen a handful of times. The V and J genes are TRBV6-2 or TRBV6-3 and TRBJ1-1, with a weak D call TRBD1 (5 bases). CDR1 MNHEY and CDR2 SVGEGT come from the germline V gene. There are 15 residues in the CDR3. Trimming pared 2 bases from V and 3 bases from J, leaving 13 bases between. CDR3 loop: CASSYEAGSYTEAFF. The CDR3 nucleotides read TGTGCCAGCAGTTACGAGGCAGGGTCTTACACTGAAGCTTTCTTT.

The chain carries TRBV19 and TRBJ2-4, with TRBD1 matching over 8 bases. There are 17 residues in the CDR3. The junction had 9 bases not matched to a gene; V was cut back by 5 bases and J by 0 bases. The germline V gene encodes CDR1 LNHDA and CDR2 SQIVND (reference sequence). This CDR3 is CASSVGQVIVAKNIQYF. The CDR3 nucleotides are TGTGCCAGTAGTGTGGGACAGGTCATAGTAGCCAAAAACATTCAGTACTTC.

J is TRBJ2-7 and V is TRBV12-3 or TRBV12-4, with D unclear. Trimming took 7 bases from V and 0 from J, leaving 10 bases between them. The length of the CDR3 is 13 residues. The DNA of the CDR3 is TGTGCCAGCACTCGCGGAGTCTCCTACGAGCAGTACTTC. Amino acids: CASTRGVSYEQYF.

The V gene is TRBV11-3, the J gene TRBJ2-5; 7 bases fit TRBD1. With 5 bases clipped from V and 0 bases from J, the junction kept 3 bases outside the gene matches. The CDR3 is 14 amino acids. Germline lookup yields CDR1 SGHNT and CDR2 YENEEA. The CDR3 loop is CASSRQGDQETQYF. The CDR3 DNA reads as TGTGCCAGCAGCCGACAGGGTGACCAAGAGACCCAGTACTTC. Full variable domain (outside the CDR3, taken from reference TRBV11-3 and TRBJ2-5): EAGVVQSPRYKIIEKKQPVAFWCNPISGHNTLYWYLQNLGQGPELLIRYENEEAVDDSQLPKDRFSAERLKGVDSTLKIQPAELGDSAVYLCASSRQGDQETQYFGPGTRLLVL.

The J gene is TRBJ1-1, the V gene TRBV18; D is possibly TRBD1 (6 bases). The germline CDR1 and CDR2 sequences are KGHSH and LQKENI. The CDR3 sequence is 17 residues long. The ends were cut back, 0 bases at V and 4 bases at J, with 18 bases in the middle. Written as DNA, the CDR3 is TGTGCCAGCTCACCACCGGGGCGCCAGGGGTGGTCCACTGAAGCTTTCTTT. It encodes CASSPPGRQGWSTEAFF.

Only one count was recorded for this clone. The CDR3 sequence is CASSLTGVGAHGYTF. CDR3 nucleotide sequence: TGTGCCAGCAGCTTAACTGGAGTAGGGGCCCATGGCTACACCTTC. The V gene is TRBV7-2, the J gene TRBJ1-2, with D perhaps matching TRBD1 (5 bases). The CDR3 is made up of 15 amino acids. Germline values: CDR1 SGHTA, CDR2 FQGNSA. Trimming removed 2 bases at V and 6 bases at J, with 16 bases between.

V and J are TRBV11-1 and TRBJ2-4; TRBD2 might be the D (7 bases). Germline V gene lookup returns CDR1 SGHAT and CDR2 FQDESV (reference sequence). Trimming cost V 1 base and J 7 bases, with 14 bases left between them. The CDR3 is 15 residues long. CDR3 sequence reads: CASSLEAGDINIQYF. In DNA, the CDR3 is TGTGCCAGCAGCTTAGAGGCGGGGGACATTAACATTCAGTACTTC.

The rearrangement uses TRBV18 and TRBJ1-2; 11 nucleotides align to TRBD1. Germline CDR1 is KGHSH and CDR2 is LQKENI. With V trimmed by 2 bases and J by 2 bases, 7 bases remained unmatched. The CDR3 consists of 17 residues. CDR3 sequence reads: CASSPTGTGGRNYGYTF. The CDR3 coding sequence is TGTGCCAGCTCACCAACCGGGACAGGGGGACGAAACTATGGCTACACCTTC.

V and J are TRBV5-6 and TRBJ1-6; 7 positions match TRBD1. Germline V gene data show CDR1 as SGHDT and CDR2 as YYEEEE. J lost 7 bases, V lost 2 bases, and 3 bases had no gene match. The CDR3 contains 14 residues. CDR3 sequence reads: CASSLQGRNSPLHF. The CDR3 bases are TGTGCCAGCAGCTTACAGGGGAGGAATTCACCCCTCCACTTT.

The chain couples TRBV7-9 to TRBJ1-1, with D possibly TRBD1 on 6 matching bases. The germline CDR1 and CDR2 sequences are SEHNR and FQNEAQ (reference sequence). With 4 bases removed from V and 1 base from J, the gap between germline ends came to 13 bases. There are 15 residues in the CDR3. The CDR3 reads CASSSTWTENTEAFF. In DNA, the CDR3 is TGTGCCAGCAGCTCCACTTGGACAGAGAACACTGAAGCTTTCTTT.